This T cell receptor beta chain was retrieved from a study of PD-1 blockade in classical Hodgkin lymphoma. Every one of the patients relapsed after autologous stem cell transplantation (brentuximab vedotin exposure was variable). Isolation of CD4+ T cells from thawed PBMCs was performed by magnetic negative selection. Clones were sequenced by immunoSEQ multiplex PCR, and TCRdb holds only the in-frame ones, with some missing. The table lists 25,000 or so clones, 65% to 80% of them singletons. The CDR3 contains 15 residues. The germline CDR1 and CDR2 sequences are MNHNS and SASEGT. The V segment lost 2 bases and the J segment 8 bases; nucleotides outside the gene matches: 9.

The material was CD4+ T cells from blood, obtained at baseline. The receptor was derived from a human donor with classical Hodgkin lymphoma. V is TRBV6-1 and J is TRBJ1-2; 9 positions match TRBD1. The CDR3: CASSEKLQGAWGYTF. The CDR3 nucleotides are TGTGCCAGCAGTGAAAAATTACAGGGGGCGTGGGGCTACACCTTC.